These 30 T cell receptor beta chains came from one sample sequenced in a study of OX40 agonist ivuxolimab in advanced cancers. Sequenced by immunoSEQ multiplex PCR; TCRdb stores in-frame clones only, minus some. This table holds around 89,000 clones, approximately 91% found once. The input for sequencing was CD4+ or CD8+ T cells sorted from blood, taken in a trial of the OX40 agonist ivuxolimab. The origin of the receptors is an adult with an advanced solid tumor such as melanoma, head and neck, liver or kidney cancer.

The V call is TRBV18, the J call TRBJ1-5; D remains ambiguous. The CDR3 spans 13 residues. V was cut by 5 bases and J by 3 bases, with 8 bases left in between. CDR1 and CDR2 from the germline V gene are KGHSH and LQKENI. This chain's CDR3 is CASSDGFNQPQHF. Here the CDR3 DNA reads TGTGCCAGCTCAGATGGATTCAATCAGCCCCAGCATTTT.

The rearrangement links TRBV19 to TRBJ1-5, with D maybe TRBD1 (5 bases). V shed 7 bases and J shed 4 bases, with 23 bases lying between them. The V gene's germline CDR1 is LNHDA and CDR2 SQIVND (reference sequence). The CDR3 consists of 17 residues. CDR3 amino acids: CASTRKQTGADNQPQHF. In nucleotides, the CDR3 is TGTGCCAGTACCCGCAAGCAAACCGGGGCCGATAATCAGCCCCAGCATTTT.

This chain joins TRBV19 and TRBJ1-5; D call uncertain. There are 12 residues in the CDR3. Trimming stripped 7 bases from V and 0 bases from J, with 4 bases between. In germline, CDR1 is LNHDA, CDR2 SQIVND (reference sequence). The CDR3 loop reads CASTDSNQPQHF. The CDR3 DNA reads TGTGCCAGTACAGATAGCAATCAGCCCCAGCATTTT.

CDR3 sequence reads: CASSTKRPPGRRKGGYTF. As DNA, the CDR3 is TGCGCCAGCAGTACAAAAAGGCCCCCCGGACGCCGGAAAGGGGGCTACACCTTC. The V and J genes are TRBV23-1 and TRBJ1-2; D gene unclear. TRBV23-1 is sorted into the ORF group, with uncertain function. Trimming removed 5 bases from V and 8 bases from J, with 30 bases in between. CDR3 length equals 18 residues.

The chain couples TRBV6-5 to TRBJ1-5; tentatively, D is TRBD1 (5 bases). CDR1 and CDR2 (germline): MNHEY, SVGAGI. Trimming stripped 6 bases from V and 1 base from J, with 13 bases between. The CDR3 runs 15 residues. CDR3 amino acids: CASRLRTRSNQPQHF. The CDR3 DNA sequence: TGTGCCAGCAGACTCCGGACACGAAGCAATCAGCCCCAGCATTTT.

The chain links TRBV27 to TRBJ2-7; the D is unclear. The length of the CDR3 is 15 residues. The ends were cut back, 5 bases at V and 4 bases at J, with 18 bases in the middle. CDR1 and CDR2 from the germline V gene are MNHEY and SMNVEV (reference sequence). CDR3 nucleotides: TGTGCCAGCAGTCGCGACGGGTCTAGAAAGTACGAGCAGTACTTC. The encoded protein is CASSRDGSRKYEQYF.

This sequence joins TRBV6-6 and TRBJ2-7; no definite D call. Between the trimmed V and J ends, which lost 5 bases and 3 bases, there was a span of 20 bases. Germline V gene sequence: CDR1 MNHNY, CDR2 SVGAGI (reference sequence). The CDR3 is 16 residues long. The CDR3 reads CASSHYTETFVYEQYF. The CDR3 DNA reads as TGTGCCAGCAGTCACTATACAGAGACCTTCGTCTACGAGCAGTACTTC.

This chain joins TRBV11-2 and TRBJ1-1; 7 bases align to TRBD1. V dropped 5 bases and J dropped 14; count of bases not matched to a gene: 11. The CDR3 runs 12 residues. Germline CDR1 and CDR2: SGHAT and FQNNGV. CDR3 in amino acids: CASSPPGQRRFF. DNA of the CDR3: TGTGCCAGCAGCCCTCCGGGACAGAGGCGGTTCTTT.

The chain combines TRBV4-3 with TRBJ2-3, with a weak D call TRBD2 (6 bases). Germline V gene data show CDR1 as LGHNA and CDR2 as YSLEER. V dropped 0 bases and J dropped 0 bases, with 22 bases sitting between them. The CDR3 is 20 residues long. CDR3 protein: CASSQESGLGLALSTDTQYF. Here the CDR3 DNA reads TGCGCCAGCAGCCAAGAATCTGGTTTGGGGCTAGCGTTGAGCACAGATACGCAGTATTTT.

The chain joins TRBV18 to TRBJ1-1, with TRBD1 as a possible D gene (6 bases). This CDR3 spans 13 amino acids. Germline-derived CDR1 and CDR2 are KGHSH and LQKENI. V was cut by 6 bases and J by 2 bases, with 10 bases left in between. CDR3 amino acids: CASSGGLNTEAFF. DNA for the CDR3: TGTGCCAGCTCGGGGGGGCTTAACACTGAAGCTTTCTTT.

CDR3 bases: TGTGCCAGCAGCTCGGGACTAGCGGGGGCTAGCACAGATACGCAGTATTTT. Translated: CASSSGLAGASTDTQYF. V gene TRBV4-2 combines with J gene TRBJ2-3, with 14 bases fitting TRBD2. V dropped 5 bases and J dropped 0; count of bases not matched to a gene: 4. Germline CDR1 LGHNA, CDR2 YNFKEQ. The CDR3 covers 17 residues.

CDR3 sequence reads: CASSLSLGLAGSLEQYF. The DNA of the CDR3 is TGTGCCAGCAGTTTATCGTTGGGACTAGCGGGTTCTCTCGAGCAGTACTTC. V is TRBV27 and J is TRBJ2-7; TRBD2 matches at 12 bases. Trimming cost V 0 bases and J 6 bases; bases outside gene matches: 9. The germline V gene has CDR1 MNHEY and CDR2 SMNVEV (reference sequence). CDR3 length equals 17 residues.

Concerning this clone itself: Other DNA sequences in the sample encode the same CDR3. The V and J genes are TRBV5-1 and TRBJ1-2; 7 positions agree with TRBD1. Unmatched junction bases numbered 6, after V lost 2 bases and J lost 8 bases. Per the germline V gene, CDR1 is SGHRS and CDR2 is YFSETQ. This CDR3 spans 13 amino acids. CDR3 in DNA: TGCGCCAGCAGCTTAGGCCAGGGGGACGGCTACACCTTC. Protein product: CASSLGQGDGYTF.

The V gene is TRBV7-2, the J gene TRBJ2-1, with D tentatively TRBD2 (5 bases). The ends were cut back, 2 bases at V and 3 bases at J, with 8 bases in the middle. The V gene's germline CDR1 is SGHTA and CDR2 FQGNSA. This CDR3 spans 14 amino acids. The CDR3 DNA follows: TGTGCCAGCAGCTTATCCGCGGGCTACAATGAGCAGTTCTTC. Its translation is CASSLSAGYNEQFF. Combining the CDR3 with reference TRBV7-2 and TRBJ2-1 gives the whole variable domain GAGVSQSPSNKVTEKGKDVELRCDPISGHTALYWYRQSLGQGLEFLIYFQGNSAPDKSGLPSDRFSAERTGGSVSTLTIQRTQQEDSAVYLCASSLSAGYNEQFFGPGTRLTVL.

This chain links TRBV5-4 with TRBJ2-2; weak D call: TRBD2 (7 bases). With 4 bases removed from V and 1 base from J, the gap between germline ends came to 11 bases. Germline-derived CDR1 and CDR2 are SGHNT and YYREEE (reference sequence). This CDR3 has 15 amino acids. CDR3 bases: TGTGCCAGCAGCCAAGGGGGGGAGAACACCGGGGAGCTGTTTTTT. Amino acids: CASSQGGENTGELFF.

The CDR3 DNA follows: TGTGCCAGCTACGACAGGGCTCAGAACACTGAAGCTTTCTTT. Its protein product is CASYDRAQNTEAFF. The chain employs TRBV28 and TRBJ1-1; 7 nucleotides line up with TRBD1. The germline CDR1 and CDR2 sequences are MDHEN and SYDVKM. The junction had 7 bases not matched to a gene; V was cut back by 8 bases and J by 1 base. The CDR3 loop spans 14 amino acids.

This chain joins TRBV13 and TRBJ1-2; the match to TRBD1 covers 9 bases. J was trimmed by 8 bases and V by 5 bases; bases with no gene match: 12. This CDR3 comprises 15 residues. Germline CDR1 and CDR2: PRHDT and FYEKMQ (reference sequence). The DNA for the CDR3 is TGTGCCAGCAGCGGCCGGGGACAGGGAGTGCGGGGCTACACCTTC. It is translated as CASSGRGQGVRGYTF.

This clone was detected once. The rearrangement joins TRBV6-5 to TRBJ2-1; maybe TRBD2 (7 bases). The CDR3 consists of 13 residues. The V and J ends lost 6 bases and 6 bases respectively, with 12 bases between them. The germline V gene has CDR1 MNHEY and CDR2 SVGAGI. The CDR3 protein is CASSEGGGNEQFF. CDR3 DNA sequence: TGTGCCAGCAGCGAGGGGGGGGGCAATGAGCAGTTCTTC.

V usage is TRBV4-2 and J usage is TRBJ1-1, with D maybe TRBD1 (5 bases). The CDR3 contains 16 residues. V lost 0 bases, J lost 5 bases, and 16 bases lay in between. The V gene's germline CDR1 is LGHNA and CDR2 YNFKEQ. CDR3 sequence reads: CASSQDWNGPGTEAFF. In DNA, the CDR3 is TGTGCCAGCAGCCAAGATTGGAACGGCCCAGGGACTGAAGCTTTCTTT.

The CDR3 loop is CASSEHRYEKLFF. CDR3 nucleotide sequence: TGTGCCAGCAGTGAGCACAGATATGAAAAACTGTTTTTT. V gene TRBV25-1 combines with J gene TRBJ1-4; D unresolved. Trimming took off 3 bases at V and 6 bases at J, with 8 bases between the two ends. This CDR3 comprises 13 residues. Germline loops: CDR1 MGHDK, CDR2 SYGVNS.

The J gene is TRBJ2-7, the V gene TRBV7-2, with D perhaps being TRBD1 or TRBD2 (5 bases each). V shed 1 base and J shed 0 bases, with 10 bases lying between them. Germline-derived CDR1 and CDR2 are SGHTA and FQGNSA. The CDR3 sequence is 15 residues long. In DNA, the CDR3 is TGTGCCAGCAGCTTAGACGGGGCATTCTCCTACGAGCAGTACTTC. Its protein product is CASSLDGAFSYEQYF.

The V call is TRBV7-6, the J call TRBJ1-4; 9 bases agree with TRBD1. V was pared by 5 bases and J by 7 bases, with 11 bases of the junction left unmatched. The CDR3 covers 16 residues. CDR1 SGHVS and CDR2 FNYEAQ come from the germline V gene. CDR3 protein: CASSPITGGGGEKLFF. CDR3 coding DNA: TGTGCCAGCAGCCCCATCACAGGGGGCGGGGGTGAAAAACTGTTTTTT.

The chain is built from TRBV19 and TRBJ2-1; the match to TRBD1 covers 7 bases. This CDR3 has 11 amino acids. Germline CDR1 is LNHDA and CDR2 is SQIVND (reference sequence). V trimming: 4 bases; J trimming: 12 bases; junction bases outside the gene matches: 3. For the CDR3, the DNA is TGTGCCAGTAGTACCGACAGGGCGCAGTTCTTC. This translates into CASSTDRAQFF.

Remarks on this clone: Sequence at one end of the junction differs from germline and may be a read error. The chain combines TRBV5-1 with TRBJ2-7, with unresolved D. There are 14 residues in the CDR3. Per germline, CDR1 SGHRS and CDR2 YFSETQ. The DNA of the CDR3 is TGCGCCAGCAGATCCGGGCCAACGTCCTATGAGCAGTACTTC. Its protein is CASRSGPTSYEQYF. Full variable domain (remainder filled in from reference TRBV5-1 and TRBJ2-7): KAGVTQTPRYLIKTRGQQVTLSCSPISGHRSVSWYQQTPGQGLQFLFEYFSETQRNKGNFPGRFSGRQFSNSRSEMNVSTLELGDSALYLCASRSGPTSYEQYFGPGTRLTVT.

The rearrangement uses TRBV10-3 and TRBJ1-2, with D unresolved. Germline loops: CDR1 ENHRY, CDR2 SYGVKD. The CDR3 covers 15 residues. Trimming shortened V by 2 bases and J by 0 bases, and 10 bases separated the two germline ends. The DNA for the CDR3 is TGTGCCATCAGTGAGACGAACAGTCCTAACTATGGCTACACCTTC. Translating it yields CAISETNSPNYGYTF.

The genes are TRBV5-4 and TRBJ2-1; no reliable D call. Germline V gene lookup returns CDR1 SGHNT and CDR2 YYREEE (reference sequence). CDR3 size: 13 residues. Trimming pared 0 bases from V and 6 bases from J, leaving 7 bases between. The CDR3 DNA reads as TGTGCCAGCAGCTTGGCGACTTCCAATGAGCAGTTCTTC. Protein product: CASSLATSNEQFF.

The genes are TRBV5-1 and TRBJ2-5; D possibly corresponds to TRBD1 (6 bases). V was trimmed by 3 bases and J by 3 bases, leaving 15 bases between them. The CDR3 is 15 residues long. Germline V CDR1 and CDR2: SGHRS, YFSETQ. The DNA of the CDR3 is TGCGCCAGCAGCTGGGAGAACAGGGCCGAAGAGACCCAGTACTTC. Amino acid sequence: CASSWENRAEETQYF.

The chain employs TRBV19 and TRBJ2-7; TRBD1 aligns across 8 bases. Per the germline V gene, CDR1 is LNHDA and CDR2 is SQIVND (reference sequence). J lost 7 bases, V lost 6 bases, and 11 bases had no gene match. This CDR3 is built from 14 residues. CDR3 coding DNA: TGTGCCAGTAGGACAAAACAGGGGGTAGGAGAGCAGTACTTC. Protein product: CASRTKQGVGEQYF.

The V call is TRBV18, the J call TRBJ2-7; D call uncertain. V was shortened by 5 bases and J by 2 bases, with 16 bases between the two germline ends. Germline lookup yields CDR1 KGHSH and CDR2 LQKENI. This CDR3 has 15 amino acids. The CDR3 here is CASSGSVAATYEQYF. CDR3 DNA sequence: TGTGCCAGCTCAGGCAGCGTGGCAGCCACCTACGAGCAGTACTTC.

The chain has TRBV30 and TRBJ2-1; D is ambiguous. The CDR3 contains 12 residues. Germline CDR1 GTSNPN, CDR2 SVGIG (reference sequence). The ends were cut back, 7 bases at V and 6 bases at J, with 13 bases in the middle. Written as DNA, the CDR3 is TGTGCCTTCTCCGGGTCGGGCAATGAGCAGTTCTTC. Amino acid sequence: CAFSGSGNEQFF.